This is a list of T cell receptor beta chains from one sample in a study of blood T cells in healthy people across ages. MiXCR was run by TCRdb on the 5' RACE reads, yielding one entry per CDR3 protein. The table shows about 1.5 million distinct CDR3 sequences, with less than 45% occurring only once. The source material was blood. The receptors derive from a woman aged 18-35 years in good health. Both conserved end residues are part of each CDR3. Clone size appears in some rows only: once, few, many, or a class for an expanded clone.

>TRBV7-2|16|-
CASSFRRVGSSYEQYF
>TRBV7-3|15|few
CASSVTGGTYNEQFF
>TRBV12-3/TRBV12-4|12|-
CASSFRLVKQFF
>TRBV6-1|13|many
CAARDHVNTEAFF
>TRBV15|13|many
CATMERMRNTQYF
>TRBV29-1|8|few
CSATEAFF
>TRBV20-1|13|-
CSATDTSNQPQHF
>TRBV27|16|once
CANSSKISGGDEKLFF
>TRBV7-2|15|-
CASSWVRVRPYEQFF
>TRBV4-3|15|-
CASSQDVAYSYEQYF
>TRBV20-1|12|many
CSARAPTYEQYF
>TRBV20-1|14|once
CSANGPAGYNEQYF
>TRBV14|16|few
CASSQYRQTSYNEQFF
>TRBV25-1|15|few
CASSDSRTQGNTIYF
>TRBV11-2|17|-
CASSFAQTSGGTDTQYF
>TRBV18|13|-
CASSPSDNSPLHF
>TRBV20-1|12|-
CSARQGTTEAFF
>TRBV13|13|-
CASSMIDVNEQYF
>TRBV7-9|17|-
CASSLGFGQGAWTEAFF
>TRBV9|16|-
CASSTLAGGAVYKQYF
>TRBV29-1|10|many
CSVVFNEQFF
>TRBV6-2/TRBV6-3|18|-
CASSYFAFGGSPYNEQFF
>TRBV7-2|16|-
CASRPPGRTDENEQFF
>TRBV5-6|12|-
CASSLATYEAFF
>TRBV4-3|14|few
CASSLMDGRSEAFF
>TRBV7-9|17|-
CASSSGFLAVRTDTQYF
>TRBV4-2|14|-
CASSQTDREDIQYF
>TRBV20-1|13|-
CSARRPEVYGYTF
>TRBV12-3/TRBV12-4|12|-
CASGITRNEQFF
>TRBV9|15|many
CASSVRGSSYNEQFF
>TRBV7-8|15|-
CASTPRPGRLNWQYF
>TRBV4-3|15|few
CASSQEISRAGEQYF
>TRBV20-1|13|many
CSARDRRRQEQYF
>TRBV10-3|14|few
CAISDLQSNYGYTF
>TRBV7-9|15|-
CASSSQGSSGNTIYF
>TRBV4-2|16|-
CASSQDRPGRSEKLFF
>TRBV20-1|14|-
CSASPSGIAGELFF
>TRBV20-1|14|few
CSGAAASSYNEQFF
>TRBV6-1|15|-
CASSEQAAGDYGYTF
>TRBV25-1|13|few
CATGTRVYNEQFF
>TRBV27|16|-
CASSPDLGARNNEQFF
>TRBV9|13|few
CASSPKAPYEQYF
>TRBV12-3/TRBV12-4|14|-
CASSFDKRNTEAFF
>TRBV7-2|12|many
CASSRPTYEQYF
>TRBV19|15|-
CASSIAASGFYEQYF
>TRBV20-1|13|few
CSADFYRTDTQYF
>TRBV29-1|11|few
CSGGQNNEQFF
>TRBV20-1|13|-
CSAFRAGANVLTF
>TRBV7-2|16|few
CASSSPRDAGIYEQYF
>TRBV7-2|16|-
CASSLAHLKIGYEQYF
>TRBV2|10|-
CASKHDTQYF
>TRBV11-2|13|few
CASSPRQGDRGFF
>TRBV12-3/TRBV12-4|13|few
CASSFYSHYGYTF